Below, 31 T cell receptor beta chains from the same sample are listed, as sequenced in a study of CD8+ T cells in alopecia areata. After isolation, RNA underwent reverse transcription to generate cDNA as the sequencing template. Sequencing was performed with immunoSEQ multiplex PCR; in TCRdb, only in-frame clones are kept and a portion is missing. Recorded here are about 120,000 clones, none singletons. Sample: lesional skin. Receptors were obtained from a C3H/HeJ mouse with alopecia areata. This mouse strain has H2-k as its MHC haplotype.

This clone was seen only a few times. The listed genes are named as in mouse. Read sequence stops 4 residues before the CDR3 end, and the germline J gene provides the missing end. The rearrangement uses TRBV19 and TRBJ2-1; weak D call: TRBD2 (6 bases). This CDR3 contains 14 residues. Germline CDR1 is FNHDT and CDR2 is SITEND (reference sequence). Trimming pared 5 bases from V and 3 bases from J, leaving 12 bases between. The CDR3 loop reads CASRSGGGYAEQFF. Incomplete CDR3 DNA: TGTGCCAGCAGGTCGGGGGGAGGCTATGCT.

In this sample, this clone turned up a few times. Any gene name here is a mouse gene name. The read falls 4 residues short of the CDR3 end, and the missing part is taken from the germline J gene. The genes are TRBV13-3 and TRBJ2-1, with TRBD1 identical over 8 bases. Trimming at V came to 5 bases and at J to 0 bases, leaving 7 bases not matched to a gene. The V gene's germline CDR1 is NNHDY and CDR2 SYVADS. The CDR3 runs 16 residues. CDR3 DNA, as far as it was read: TGTGCCAGCAGACCGACAGGGGCGGATAACTATGCT. Translating gives CASRPTGADNYA. From start to end, the CDR3 is CASRPTGADNYAEQFF.

With respect to this clone: The genes are named according to mouse. The sequence runs out 4 residues before the end of the CDR3; the remainder is reconstructed from the germline J gene. The chain carries TRBV1 and TRBJ2-7; TRBD1 is a possible D gene (6 bases). Germline V CDR1 and CDR2: NSQYPW, LRSPGD (reference sequence). This CDR3 has 15 amino acids. Trimming removed 0 bases at V and 2 bases at J, with 11 bases between. This CDR3 is CTCSADYRDTYEQYF. The covered CDR3 bases are TGCACCTGCAGTGCAGATTACAGGGATACCTAT.

Points on this clone: Gene labels here are mouse ones. The read stops 4 residues short of the end of the CDR3; the missing end is completed from the germline J gene. The V call is TRBV16, the J call TRBJ2-3; 7 bases line up with TRBD1. This CDR3 is 16 amino acids long. Trimming at V came to 5 bases and at J to 0 bases, leaving 8 bases not matched to a gene. CDR1 SGHSA and CDR2 FRNQAP come from the germline V gene. The sequenced CDR3 bases are TGTGCAAGCAGCATACCGGGACAGACTAGTGCAGAA. Protein sequence: CASSIPGQTSAE. The full CDR3 protein reads CASSIPGQTSAETLYF.

Regarding this clone: Mouse germline and gene names are used. Read sequence stops 4 residues before the CDR3 end, and the germline J gene provides the missing end. V is TRBV1 and J is TRBJ2-2; 10 bases are a match to TRBD1. Germline loops: CDR1 NSQYPW, CDR2 LRSPGD (reference sequence). V dropped 9 bases and J dropped 0; count of bases not matched to a gene: 1. There are 14 residues in the CDR3. The CDR3: CTCGTGANTGQLYF. The sequenced part of the CDR3 DNA is TGCACCTGTGGGACAGGGGCAAACACCGGG.

As regards this clone: TCRdb's protein sequence differs at residue 13 from the translated DNA; the protein presented here follows the DNA. Genes and germline come from the mouse. The read comes to an end 3 residues before the CDR3 does, leaving the germline J gene to fill in the end. The chain has TRBV13-1 and TRBJ1-3, with TRBD1 matching over 7 bases. The CDR3 extends over 16 amino acids. Germline V gene data show CDR1 as NSHNY and CDR2 as SYGAGN. Germline trimming cut 1 base from V and 0 bases from J; bases unmatched to any gene: 4. CDR3 residues: CASSDRAGGSGNTLYF. CDR3 bases read: TGTGCCAGCAGTGATCGGGCAGGGGGTTCTGGAAATACG.

This clone appeared many times. At residue 10, the translated DNA and the protein in TCRdb do not agree; the protein given here is derived from the DNA. Gene names are mouse gene names. Sequencing ends 3 residues short of the CDR3 end; the germline J gene provides the rest. The chain has TRBV13-3 and TRBJ1-6; D gene unclear. TRBJ1-6 is assigned to the ORF class and has an uncertain function. CDR3 size: 13 residues. Trimming took 0 bases from V and 8 from J, leaving 6 bases between them. The germline V gene encodes CDR1 NNHDY and CDR2 SYVADS. CDR3 DNA, as far as it was read: TGTGCCAGCAGTGATGCTTTTGATTCGCCC. It translates to CASSDAFDSP. The whole CDR3 reads CASSDAFDSPLYF.

This clone has only a few counts. Gene names and germline match the mouse. The read terminates 4 residues before the CDR3 end, so the remaining end is supplied by the germline J gene. The same CDR3 is also encoded by other DNA sequences in this sample. The chain couples TRBV13-3 to TRBJ2-1, with 12 positions matching TRBD1. The CDR3 loop spans 16 amino acids. From germline, CDR1 is NNHDY and CDR2 SYVADS. V lost 2 bases to trimming and J lost 6 bases; unmatched junction nucleotides: 6. The CDR3 loop is CASSEGTGGAGAEQFF. CDR3 DNA (partial): TGTGCCAGCAGTGAGGGGACAGGGGGCGCGGGTGCT.

On this clone itself: Mouse gene names apply. Read sequence stops 4 residues before the CDR3 end, and the germline J gene provides the missing end. J is TRBJ2-7 and V is TRBV16, with a tentative D call TRBD1 (6 bases). Germline V gives CDR1 SGHSA, CDR2 FRNQAP. CDR3 length: 15 amino acids. The germline V and J ends were trimmed by 5 bases and 0 bases, with 14 bases remaining between them. This CDR3 reads CASSPTGQSSYEQYF. The part of the CDR3 DNA that was read is TGTGCAAGCAGCCCAACGGGACAAAGCTCCTAT.

This clone was found a few times. Each gene name is a mouse one. Read sequence stops 4 residues before the CDR3 end, and the germline J gene provides the missing end. The chain carries TRBV13-3 and TRBJ1-4, with 7 bases matching TRBD1. The V segment lost 5 bases and the J segment 5 bases; nucleotides outside the gene matches: 3. CDR3 length: 13 residues. The germline V gene has CDR1 NNHDY and CDR2 SYVADS. The sequenced CDR3 bases are TGTGCCAGCAGGGAGGGACAGAACGAA. This encodes CASREGQNE. The entire CDR3 reads CASREGQNERLFF.

This clone was detected a few times. The gene names given are mouse names. The CDR3 is cut off 4 residues early in the read; its end comes from the germline J gene. J is TRBJ2-1 and V is TRBV19, with TRBD1 as a possible D gene (5 bases). The V end was cut by 2 bases, the J end by 5 bases, with 11 bases between. Germline CDR1 and CDR2: FNHDT and SITEND (reference sequence). CDR3 length: 14 amino acids. CDR3 residues: CASSIRQKDAEQFF. The CDR3 DNA, read in part, is TGTGCCAGCAGTATCCGACAGAAGGATGCT.

This clone was observed a few times. Gene names refer to mouse genes. The read terminates 4 residues before the CDR3 end, so the remaining end is supplied by the germline J gene. The V call is TRBV1, the J call TRBJ2-2, with 12 bases identical to TRBD2. The trim removed 0 bases at V and 4 bases at J, leaving 3 bases unmatched. CDR1 and CDR2 (germline): NSQYPW, LRSPGD (reference sequence). This CDR3 has 17 residues. The sequenced part of the CDR3 DNA is TGCACCTGCAGTGCAGATAAGGGACTGGGGGGCACCGGG. This codes for CTCSADKGLGGTG. The whole CDR3 protein reads CTCSADKGLGGTGQLYF.

This clone turned up a few times. The germline and genes are mouse ones. The sequenced fragment ends 4 residues before the CDR3 boundary, so the rest is inferred from the germline J gene. The chain carries TRBV13-3 and TRBJ2-5, with TRBD2 identical over 9 bases. The CDR3 is made up of 16 amino acids. V lost 1 base to trimming and J lost 2 bases; unmatched junction nucleotides: 5. CDR1 and CDR2 from the germline V gene are NNHDY and SYVADS. Incomplete CDR3 DNA: TGTGCCAGCAGTGATAGCCTGGGGGGGTCCCAAGAC. It yields the protein CASSDSLGGSQD. The full-length CDR3 reads as CASSDSLGGSQDTQYF.

On this clone: Germline and genes: mouse. The read falls 4 residues short of the CDR3 end, and the missing part is taken from the germline J gene. The chain carries TRBV13-2 and TRBJ1-1, with 7 bases that match TRBD1. Trimming cost V 5 bases and J 2 bases; bases outside gene matches: 3. The CDR3 is 13 residues long. CDR1 NNHNN and CDR2 SYGAGS come from the germline V gene (reference sequence). The sequenced CDR3 bases are TGTGCCAGCGGCAGACAGGGTAACACA. Protein sequence: CASGRQGNT. The complete CDR3 sequence is CASGRQGNTEVFF.

Remarks on this clone: At residue 11, the TCRdb protein departs from the DNA translation, so the protein shown here was derived from the DNA itself. Here the gene names and germline are mouse. The CDR3 is cut off 3 residues early in the read; its end comes from the germline J gene. The chain links TRBV13-3 to TRBJ1-3; D call uncertain. Germline V CDR1 and CDR2: NNHDY, SYVADS. The CDR3 extends over 14 amino acids. The ends were cut back, 1 base at V and 3 bases at J, with 8 bases in the middle. CDR3 sequence reads: CASSDSRNGNTLYF. CDR3 bases read: TGTGCCAGCAGTGATAGCAGGAATGGAAATACG.

This clone was observed a few times. The gene symbols are mouse symbols. The read terminates 4 residues before the CDR3 end, so the remaining end is supplied by the germline J gene. V usage is TRBV19 and J usage is TRBJ2-5; the match to TRBD2 covers 12 bases. Germline V gene data show CDR1 as FNHDT and CDR2 as SITEND (reference sequence). This CDR3 contains 18 residues. V shed 4 bases and J 0 bases; nucleotides not matched to a gene: 9. The CDR3 region is CASSPDWGGKGNQDTQYF. The DNA read from the CDR3 is TGTGCCAGCAGTCCCGACTGGGGGGGCAAAGGGAACCAAGAC.

A word on this clone: Gene names and germline match the mouse. CDR3 protein: CASSLDPTGEKDTQYF. The CDR3 DNA, read in part, is TGTGCAAGCAGCTTAGATCCGACTGGGGAGAAAGAC. The chain has TRBV16 and TRBJ2-5; TRBD2 aligns across 8 bases. The DNA ends 4 residues before the CDR3 does, and the rest of the CDR3 is filled in from the germline J gene. Germline V CDR1 and CDR2: SGHSA, FRNQAP. CDR3 length equals 16 residues.

Remarks on this clone: Each gene name is a mouse one. The read terminates 4 residues ahead of where the CDR3 ends, so the germline J gene completes it. The chain recombines TRBV19 with TRBJ2-1, with 8 nucleotides matching TRBD2. Trimming cost V 0 bases and J 3 bases; bases outside gene matches: 5. Germline V gives CDR1 FNHDT, CDR2 SITEND (reference sequence). This CDR3 is 16 amino acids long. CDR3 amino acids: CASSIDTGGFYAEQFF. The CDR3 bases that were read are TGTGCCAGCAGTATAGACACTGGGGGATTCTATGCT. Based on the CDR3 plus reference TRBV19 and TRBJ2-1, the full variable domain is GGIITQTPKFLIGQEGQKLTLKCQQNFNHDTMYWYRQDSGKGLRLIYYSITENDLQKGDLSEGYDASREKKSSFSLTVTSAQKNEMAVFLCASSIDTGGFYAEQFFGPGTRLTVL.

With respect to this clone: Gene labels here are mouse ones. The CDR3 is cut off 4 residues early in the read; its end comes from the germline J gene. The chain combines TRBV13-3 with TRBJ2-7; 12 bases fit TRBD1. Germline CDR1 is NNHDY and CDR2 is SYVADS. The CDR3 is made up of 14 amino acids. The part of the CDR3 DNA that was read is TGTGCCAGCAGACCGGGACAGGGGGCTTAT. Translation gives CASRPGQGAY. The whole CDR3 protein is CASRPGQGAYEQYF.

A few counts support this clone. The listed genes are named as in mouse. From the germline J gene comes the end of the CDR3, since the read stops 4 residues before it. The chain links TRBV13-2 to TRBJ1-1, with 11 positions matching TRBD1. Per germline, CDR1 NNHNN and CDR2 SYGAGS (reference sequence). The CDR3 loop spans 16 amino acids. CDR3 in amino acids: CASGDARTGGRTEVFF. CDR3 DNA (partial): TGTGCCAGCGGTGATGCGAGGACAGGGGGCAGGACA.

This clone was recorded a few times. Gene names denote mouse genes. The sequenced part of the CDR3 DNA is TGCACCTGCAGTGCAGACTGGACTGGAAGCTCCTAT. Translation gives CTCSADWTGSSY. The complete CDR3 reads CTCSADWTGSSYEQYF. V is TRBV1 and J is TRBJ2-7; TRBD2 matches 7 bases. Read sequence stops 4 residues before the CDR3 end, and the germline J gene provides the missing end. V lost 0 bases and J lost 0; bases outside the gene matches: 5. Germline CDR1 reads NSQYPW; CDR2 reads LRSPGD (reference sequence). This CDR3 is built from 16 residues.

In regard to this clone: Genes here carry mouse names. With the read ending 4 residues before the CDR3 end, the germline J gene is used to fill in that end. The chain links TRBV13-2 to TRBJ2-1; 10 nucleotides align to TRBD2. Germline assignment: CDR1 NNHNN and CDR2 SYGAGS (reference sequence). The CDR3 sequence is 16 residues long. After removal of 2 bases from V and 1 base from J, the junction contained 3 bases not matched to a gene. CDR3 bases read: TGTGCCAGCGGTGAAGGACTGGGGGCGAACTATGCT. Translation: CASGEGLGANYA. The full-length CDR3 reads as CASGEGLGANYAEQFF.

Notes on this clone: All gene names here are mouse names. The CDR3 is cut off 4 residues early in the read; its end comes from the germline J gene. This chain connects TRBV1 to TRBJ2-1; TRBD1 is a possible D gene (5 bases). The V and J ends lost 0 bases and 0 bases respectively, with 12 bases between them. The CDR3 spans 17 residues. The germline V gene encodes CDR1 NSQYPW and CDR2 LRSPGD (reference sequence). CDR3 bases read: TGCACCTGCAGTGCAGATGCCCCGGACACTAACTATGCT. Its translation: CTCSADAPDTNYA. In full, the CDR3 reads CTCSADAPDTNYAEQFF. The full variable domain, rest sourced from reference TRBV1 and TRBJ2-1, is VTLLEQNPRWRLVPRGQAVNLRCILKNSQYPWMSWYQQDLQKQLQWLFTLRSPGDKEVKSLPGADYLATRVTDTELRLQVANMSQGRTLYCTCSADAPDTNYAEQFFGPGTRLTVL.

The sample holds a few counts of this clone. Mouse gene names apply. Read sequence stops 4 residues before the CDR3 end, and the germline J gene provides the missing end. This chain uses TRBV14 with TRBJ1-1, with TRBD1 identical over 8 bases. The V gene's germline CDR1 is SGHDT and CDR2 FRDEAV. The CDR3 consists of 13 residues. The part of the CDR3 DNA that was read is TGTGCCAGCAGTTTCCACAGGGGGTCA. Its translation: CASSFHRGS. The CDR3 in its entirety is CASSFHRGSEVFF.

The sample holds a few counts of this clone. Each gene name is a mouse one. With the read ending 4 residues before the CDR3 end, the germline J gene is used to fill in that end. The chain links TRBV19 to TRBJ2-7; 7 bases are shared with TRBD2. This CDR3 contains 14 residues. CDR1 is FNHDT and CDR2 is SITEND in the germline V gene (reference sequence). CDR3 DNA (partial): TGTGCCAGCAGTTATAGCTATTGGGGGGAT. Translated, it gives CASSYSYWGD. The whole CDR3 reads CASSYSYWGDEQYF. The variable domain in full, completed from reference TRBV19 and TRBJ2-7, reads GGIITQTPKFLIGQEGQKLTLKCQQNFNHDTMYWYRQDSGKGLRLIYYSITENDLQKGDLSEGYDASREKKSSFSLTVTSAQKNEMAVFLCASSYSYWGDEQYFGPGTRLTVL.

At least ten counts were recorded for this clone. The gene symbols are mouse symbols. The read ends 4 residues early relative to the CDR3; the germline J gene fills the gap. The rearrangement joins TRBV13-3 to TRBJ1-1; a possible D gene is TRBD1 (6 bases). The CDR3 runs 14 residues. The V gene's germline CDR1 is NNHDY and CDR2 SYVADS. Trimming shortened V by 2 bases and J by 4 bases, and 12 bases separated the two germline ends. The covered CDR3 bases are TGTGCCAGCAGTGAGCCAGGGGTGGGCACA. This gives the protein CASSEPGVGT. Given in full, the CDR3 is CASSEPGVGTEVFF.

This clone was counted a few times. Gene names are the mouse ones. The CDR3 end falls 4 residues outside the read, so it is completed with the germline J gene. The chain recombines TRBV13-3 with TRBJ2-3, with 8 bases lining up with TRBD1. This CDR3 is built from 18 residues. Germline V gives CDR1 NNHDY, CDR2 SYVADS. V was pared by 0 bases and J by 0 bases, with 9 bases of the junction left unmatched. CDR3 DNA (partial): TGTGCCAGCAGTGATGAGTCCCGGGACAGGTCTAGTGCAGAA. Its protein product is CASSDESRDRSSAE. The entire CDR3 protein reads CASSDESRDRSSAETLYF.

This clone was detected a few times. Gene names follow the mouse nomenclature. With the read ending 4 residues before the CDR3 end, the germline J gene is used to fill in that end. V is TRBV13-3 and J is TRBJ2-1; 12 positions agree with TRBD2. The V gene's germline CDR1 is NNHDY and CDR2 SYVADS. This CDR3 contains 18 residues. The ends lost 5 bases at V and 1 base at J; junction bases unmatched: 10. CDR3 sequence: CASSLRDWGEGNYAEQFF. The covered CDR3 bases are TGTGCCAGCAGCCTCCGGGACTGGGGGGAGGGAAACTATGCT.

As to this clone: Genes and germline are mouse. The read terminates 4 residues before the CDR3 end, so the remaining end is supplied by the germline J gene. The rearrangement uses TRBV13-3 and TRBJ2-7; D is unresolved. Germline CDR1 and CDR2: NNHDY and SYVADS. The CDR3 has 13 residues. The covered CDR3 bases are TGTGCCAGCAGTGATGCGCCTGCTTAT. It specifies CASSDAPAY. The whole CDR3 region reads CASSDAPAYEQYF.

This clone was recorded at least ten times. Gene names and germline match the mouse. The read ends 4 residues before the CDR3 terminus; that terminus is restored from the germline J gene. This chain uses TRBV13-3 with TRBJ2-5; perhaps TRBD2 as D (5 bases). CDR1 is NNHDY, CDR2 SYVADS, per germline. CDR3 length equals 15 residues. The CDR3 bases that were read are TGTGCCAGCAGTGATGTAGGATCTGGGAAAGAC. Protein: CASSDVGSGKD. The complete CDR3 protein is CASSDVGSGKDTQYF. The full variable domain, completed using reference TRBV13-3 and TRBJ2-5, is EAAVTQSPRSKVAVTGGKVTLSCHQTNNHDYMYWYRQDTGHGLRLIHYSYVADSTEKGDIPDGYKASRPSQENFSLILELASLSQTAVYFCASSDVGSGKDTQYFGPGTRLLVL.

The sample holds a few counts of this clone. Germline and genes here are mouse. The read gets to within 4 residues of the CDR3 end, and the germline J gene fills in the rest. The rearrangement links TRBV13-3 to TRBJ1-4; the match to TRBD1 covers 9 bases. The CDR3 is 14 residues long. V was clipped by 8 bases and J by 6 bases; unmatched bases: 8. Germline V gene lookup returns CDR1 NNHDY and CDR2 SYVADS. The CDR3 bases that were read are TGTGCCAGTACGGACAGGGGAAGGGACGAA. Translation gives CASTDRGRDE. In full, the CDR3 is CASTDRGRDERLFF.